This TCR beta chain was captured in a study of cytomegalovirus exposure and HLA in healthy donors. It was with 60 Vbeta and 13 Jbeta primers that the PCR ran. Profiling relied on immunoSEQ multiplex PCR, and the TCRdb table lists in-frame clones only, not all of them. This table has about 160,000 clones, around 77% appearing once. The study's findings and limits: In vitro testing confirmed three CMV-associated chains as specific for CMV antigens. TCR beta sequences reportedly predicted most subjects' HLA-A and HLA-B alleles accurately. In a later analysis, a genetic analysis reported fewer productive-TCR N-insertions in an Asian-associated ancestry cluster than the cohort average. Per a later analysis, about 17,000 TCR beta sequences showed association with HLA alleles at 0.05 false discovery rate.

V lost 9 bases and J lost 8, with 23 bases in between. Germline loops: CDR1 SGDLS, CDR2 YYNGEE. This CDR3 spans 14 amino acids. For this clone: What it binds is unknown.

V gene TRBV9 combines with J gene TRBJ1-2; possibly TRBD1 for D (5 bases). What was sequenced was PBMCs. The TCR originated in a man between 40 and 49 years old in good health and CMV-seronegative. The CDR3 protein is CATPSPDTLGGYTF. The CDR3 coding sequence is TGTGCCACCCCCAGCCCGGACACCCTCGGAGGCTACACCTTC.